This T cell receptor beta chain was sequenced during a study of cytomegalovirus exposure and HLA in healthy donors. The study, taken as a whole, reports: TCR beta sequences reportedly predicted most subjects' HLA-A and HLA-B alleles accurately. With DRB1 most and HLA-C fewest, TCR association rates differed between HLA loci in a later analysis. Researchers counted 164 TCR beta chains as cytomegalovirus-associated. A later analysis linked a missense DCLRE1C variant to TCR beta V- and J-gene trimming.

A word on this clone: Antigen specificity is unknown.

Trimming took 5 bases from V and 6 from J, leaving 11 bases between them. The CDR3 is made up of 12 amino acids. Looked up from germline, CDR1 is SEHNR and CDR2 is FQNEAQ (reference sequence). 60 Vbeta and 13 Jbeta primers were used in PCR. Repertoires were generated with immunoSEQ multiplex PCR, while TCRdb's copy carries only in-frame clones and drops some. Of 200,000 to 250,000 clones listed, approximately 68% are singletons. The source is a woman aged 25 to 39 in good health and CMV-seronegative. The chain has TRBV7-9 and TRBJ2-7; D is uncertain. The specimen was PBMCs. The CDR3 reads CASSNSPLEQYF. The CDR3 nucleotides read TGTGCCAGCAGCAACAGCCCCCTCGAGCAGTACTTC.